The present T cell receptor beta chain was sequenced within a study of T cell responses to AZD1222 COVID-19 vaccine. Trimming removed 0 bases at V and 0 bases at J, with 2 bases between. CDR1 and CDR2 (germline): LGHNA, YSLEER. The CDR3 runs 14 residues. Some clones are missing from TCRdb's copy, which holds only in-frame ones; the method was immunoSEQ multiplex PCR. The sample includes around 100,000 clones, around 85% of them seen just once. Remarks on this clone: The target antigen is unknown.

Study-level points and caveats: Spike-spanning, vaccine-associated CD4 TCRs were dominant at 160-218 and 743-854.

The chain employs TRBV4-3 and TRBJ1-4; no reliable D call. The source material was peripheral blood, sampled 28 days after the second AZD1222 dose. The sequence was collected from an adult who received the AZD1222 COVID-19 vaccine. The CDR3 DNA sequence: TGCGCCAGCAGCCAAGACCCAACTAATGAAAAACTGTTTTTT. Residues: CASSQDPTNEKLFF.